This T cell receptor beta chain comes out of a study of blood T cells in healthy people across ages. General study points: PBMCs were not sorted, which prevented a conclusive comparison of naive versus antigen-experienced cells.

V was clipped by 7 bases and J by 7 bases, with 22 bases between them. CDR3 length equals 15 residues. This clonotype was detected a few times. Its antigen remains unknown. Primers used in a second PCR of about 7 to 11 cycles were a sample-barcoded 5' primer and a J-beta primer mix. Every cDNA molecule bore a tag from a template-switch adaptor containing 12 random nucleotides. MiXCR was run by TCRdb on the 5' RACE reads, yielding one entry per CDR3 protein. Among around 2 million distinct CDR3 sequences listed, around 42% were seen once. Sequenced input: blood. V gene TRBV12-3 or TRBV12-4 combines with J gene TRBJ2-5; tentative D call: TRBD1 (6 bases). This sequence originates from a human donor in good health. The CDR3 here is CASTDDRWGRATQYF. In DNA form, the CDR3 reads TGTGCCAGCACTGACGACAGGTGGGGACGAGCGACCCAGTACTTC.